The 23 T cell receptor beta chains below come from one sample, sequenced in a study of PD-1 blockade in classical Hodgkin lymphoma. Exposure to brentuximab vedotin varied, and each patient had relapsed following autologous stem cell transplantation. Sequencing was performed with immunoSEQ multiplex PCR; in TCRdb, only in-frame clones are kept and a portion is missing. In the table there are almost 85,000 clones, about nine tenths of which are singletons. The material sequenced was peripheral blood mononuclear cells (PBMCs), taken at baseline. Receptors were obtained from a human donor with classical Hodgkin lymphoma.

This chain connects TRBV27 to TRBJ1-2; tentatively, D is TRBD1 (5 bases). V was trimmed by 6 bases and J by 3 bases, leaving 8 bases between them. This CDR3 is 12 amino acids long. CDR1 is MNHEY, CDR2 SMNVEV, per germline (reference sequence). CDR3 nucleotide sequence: TGTGCCAGCAGCGGGGGTGACTATGGCTACACCTTC. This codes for CASSGGDYGYTF.

Here the CDR3 DNA reads TGTGCCAGCAGTCCCGGGCAGAGGGCACCCTACGAGCAGTACTTC. As protein: CASSPGQRAPYEQYF. The rearrangement joins TRBV28 to TRBJ2-7, with a tentative D call TRBD2 (5 bases). This CDR3 is 15 amino acids long. Deletions cut 5 bases from V and 2 bases from J, with 16 bases between. In germline, CDR1 is MDHEN, CDR2 SYDVKM.

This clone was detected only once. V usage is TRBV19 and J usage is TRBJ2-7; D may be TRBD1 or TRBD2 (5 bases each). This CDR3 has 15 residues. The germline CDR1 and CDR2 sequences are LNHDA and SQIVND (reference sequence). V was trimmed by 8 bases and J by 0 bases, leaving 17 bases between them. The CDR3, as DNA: TGTGCCAGTGGGGGTATGCGGGCCGACTCCTACGAGCAGTACTTC. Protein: CASGGMRADSYEQYF. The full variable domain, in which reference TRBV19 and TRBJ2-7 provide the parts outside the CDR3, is DGGITQSPKYLFRKEGQNVTLSCEQNLNHDAMYWYRQDPGQGLRLIYYSQIVNDFQKGDIAEGYSVSREKKESFPLTVTSAQKNPTAFYLCASGGMRADSYEQYFGPGTRLTVT.

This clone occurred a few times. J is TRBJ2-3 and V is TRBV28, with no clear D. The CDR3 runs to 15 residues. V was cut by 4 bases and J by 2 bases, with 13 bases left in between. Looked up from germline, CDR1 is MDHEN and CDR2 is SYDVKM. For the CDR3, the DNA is TGTGCCAGCAGTTCCCCCCGGGTGCTCACAGATACGCAGTATTTT. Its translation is CASSSPRVLTDTQYF.

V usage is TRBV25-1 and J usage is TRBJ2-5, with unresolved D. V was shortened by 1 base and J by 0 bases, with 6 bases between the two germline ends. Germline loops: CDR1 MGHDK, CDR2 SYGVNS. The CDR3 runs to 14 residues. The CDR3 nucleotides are TGTGCCAGCAGTGAATCCGGGTACCAAGAGACCCAGTACTTC. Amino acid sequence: CASSESGYQETQYF.

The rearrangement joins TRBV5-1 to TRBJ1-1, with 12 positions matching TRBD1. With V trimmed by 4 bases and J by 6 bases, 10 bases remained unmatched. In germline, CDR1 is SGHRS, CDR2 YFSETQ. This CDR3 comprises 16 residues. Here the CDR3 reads CASSKTPGQGAPEAFF. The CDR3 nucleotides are TGCGCCAGCAGCAAAACCCCGGGACAGGGGGCCCCTGAAGCTTTCTTT.

CDR3: CASSKLTGEETQYF. The CDR3 nucleotides are TGCGCCAGCAGCAAACTGACAGGGGAAGAGACCCAGTACTTC. This chain links TRBV5-1 with TRBJ2-5, with 8 nucleotides matching TRBD1. V lost 4 bases and J lost 3; bases outside the gene matches: 5. The germline CDR1 and CDR2 sequences are SGHRS and YFSETQ. CDR3 size: 14 residues.

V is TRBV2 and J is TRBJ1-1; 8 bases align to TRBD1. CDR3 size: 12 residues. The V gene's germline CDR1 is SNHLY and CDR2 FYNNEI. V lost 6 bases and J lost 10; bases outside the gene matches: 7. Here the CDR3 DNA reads TGTGCCAGCAGCCTAGGACAGGGCGCAGCTTTCTTT. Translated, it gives CASSLGQGAAFF.

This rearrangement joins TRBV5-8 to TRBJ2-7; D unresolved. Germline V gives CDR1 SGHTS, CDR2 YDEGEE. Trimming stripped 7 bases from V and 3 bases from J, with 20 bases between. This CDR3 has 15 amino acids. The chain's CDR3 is CASFTIGRGFYEQYF. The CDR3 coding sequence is TGTGCCAGCTTCACTATTGGTAGAGGATTCTACGAGCAGTACTTC.

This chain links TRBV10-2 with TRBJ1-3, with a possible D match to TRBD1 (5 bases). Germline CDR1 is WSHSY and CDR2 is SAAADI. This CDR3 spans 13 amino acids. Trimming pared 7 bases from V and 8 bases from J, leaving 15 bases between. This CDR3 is CASTPGRGHTIYF. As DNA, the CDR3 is TGCGCCAGCACCCCCGGCCGGGGACACACCATATATTTT.

CDR3 sequence (DNA): TGTGCCATCAGTGAGTCATTCGTTGCGGGAGTAGAGACCCAGTACTTC. It translates to CAISESFVAGVETQYF. The rearrangement uses TRBV10-3 and TRBJ2-5, with TRBD2 identical over 7 bases. This CDR3 has 16 residues. The junction had 8 bases not matched to a gene; V was cut back by 0 bases and J by 4 bases. Germline V gene sequence: CDR1 ENHRY, CDR2 SYGVKD.

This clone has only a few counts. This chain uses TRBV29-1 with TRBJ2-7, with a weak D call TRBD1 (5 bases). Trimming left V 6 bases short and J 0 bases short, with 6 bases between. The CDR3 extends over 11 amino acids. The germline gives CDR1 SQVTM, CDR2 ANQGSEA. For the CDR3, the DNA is TGCAGCGTAGGGGACTCCTACGAGCAGTACTTC. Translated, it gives CSVGDSYEQYF.

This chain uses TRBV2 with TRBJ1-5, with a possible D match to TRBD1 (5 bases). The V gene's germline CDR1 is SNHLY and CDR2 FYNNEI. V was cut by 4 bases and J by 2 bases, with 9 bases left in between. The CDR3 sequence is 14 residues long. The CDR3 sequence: CASSVQGGNQPQHF. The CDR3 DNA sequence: TGTGCCAGCAGTGTCCAGGGAGGCAATCAGCCCCAGCATTTT.

The CDR3 region is CASSLALGQYQETQYF. CDR3 in DNA: TGTGCCAGCAGCTTAGCGCTAGGGCAGTACCAAGAGACCCAGTACTTC. The chain is built from TRBV7-9 and TRBJ2-5; D not resolved. The V and J ends lost 0 bases and 0 bases respectively, with 11 bases between them. Germline V gene sequence: CDR1 SEHNR, CDR2 FQNEAQ (reference sequence). The CDR3 has 16 residues.

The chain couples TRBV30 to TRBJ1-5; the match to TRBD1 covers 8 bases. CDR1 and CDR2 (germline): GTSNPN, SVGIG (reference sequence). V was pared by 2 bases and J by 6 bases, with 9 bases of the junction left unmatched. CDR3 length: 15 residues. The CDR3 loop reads CAWSPSGQGGQPQHF. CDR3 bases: TGTGCCTGGAGTCCATCCGGACAGGGAGGTCAGCCCCAGCATTTT.

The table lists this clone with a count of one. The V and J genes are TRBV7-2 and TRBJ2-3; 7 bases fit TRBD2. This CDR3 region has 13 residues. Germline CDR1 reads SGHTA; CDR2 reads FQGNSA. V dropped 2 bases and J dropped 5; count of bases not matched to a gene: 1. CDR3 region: CASSLREGDTQYF. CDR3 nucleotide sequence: TGTGCCAGCAGCTTAAGGGAGGGAGATACGCAGTATTTT.

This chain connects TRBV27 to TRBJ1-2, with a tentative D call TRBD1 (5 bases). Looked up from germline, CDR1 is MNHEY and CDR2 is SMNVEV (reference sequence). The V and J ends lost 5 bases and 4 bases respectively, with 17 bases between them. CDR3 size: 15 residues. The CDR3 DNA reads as TGTGCCAGCAGTCCCTGGAGGGACCGGGGCTATGGCTACACCTTC. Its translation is CASSPWRDRGYGYTF.

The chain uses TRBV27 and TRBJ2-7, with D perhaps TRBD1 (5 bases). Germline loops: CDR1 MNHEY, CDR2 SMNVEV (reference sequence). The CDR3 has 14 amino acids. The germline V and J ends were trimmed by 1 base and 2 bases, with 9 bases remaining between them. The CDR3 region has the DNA TGTGCCAGCAGTTTATTTTCAGGGACCTACGAGCAGTACTTC. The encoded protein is CASSLFSGTYEQYF.

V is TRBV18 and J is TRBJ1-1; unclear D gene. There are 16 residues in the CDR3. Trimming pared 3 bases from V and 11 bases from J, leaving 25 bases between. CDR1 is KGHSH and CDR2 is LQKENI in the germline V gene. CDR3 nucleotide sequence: TGTGCCAGCTCACCCAACTCCGGGCCGATGGGGTCGGGGGCTTTCTTT. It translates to CASSPNSGPMGSGAFF.

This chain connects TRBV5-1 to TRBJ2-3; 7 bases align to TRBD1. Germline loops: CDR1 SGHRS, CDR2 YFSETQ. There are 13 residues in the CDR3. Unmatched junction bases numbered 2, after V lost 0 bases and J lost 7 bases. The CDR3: CASSLGQGYTQYF. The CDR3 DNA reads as TGCGCCAGCAGCTTGGGACAGGGCTATACGCAGTATTTT.

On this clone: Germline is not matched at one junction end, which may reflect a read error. CDR3 DNA: TGTGCCAGCAGCTCCCCCCTAGCGAGATCCTCCAATGAGCAGTTCTTC. Translation: CASSSPLARSSNEQFF. This chain links TRBV7-2 with TRBJ2-1; perhaps TRBD2 as D (6 bases). CDR3 length: 16 amino acids. Germline-derived CDR1 and CDR2 are SGHTA and FQGNSA. The full variable domain, in which reference TRBV7-2 and TRBJ2-1 provide the parts outside the CDR3, is GAGVSQSPSNKVTEKGKDVELRCDPISGHTALYWYRQSLGQGLEFLIYFQGNSAPDKSGLPSDRFSAERTGGSVSTLTIQRTQQEDSAVYLCASSSPLARSSNEQFFGPGTRLTVL.

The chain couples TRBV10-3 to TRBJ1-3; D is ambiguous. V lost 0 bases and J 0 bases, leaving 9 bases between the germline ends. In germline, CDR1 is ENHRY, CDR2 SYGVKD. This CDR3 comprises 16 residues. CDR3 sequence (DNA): TGTGCCATCAGTGAGTCGGGCGGCCACTCTGGAAACACCATATATTTT. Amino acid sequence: CAISESGGHSGNTIYF.

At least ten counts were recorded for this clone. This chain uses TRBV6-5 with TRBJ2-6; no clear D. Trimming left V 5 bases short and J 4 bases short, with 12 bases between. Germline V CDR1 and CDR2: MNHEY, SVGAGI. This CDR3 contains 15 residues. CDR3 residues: CASSQRHGGANVLTF. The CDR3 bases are TGTGCCAGCAGTCAACGACACGGAGGGGCCAACGTCCTGACTTTC.